This record concerns one TCR beta chain sequence. The protocol was immunoSEQ multiplex PCR, while the TCRdb copy is restricted to in-frame clones and leaves out a portion. Of more than 140,000 clones in the sample, 85% to 90% were seen once. The CDR3 extends over 14 amino acids. V gave up 5 bases and J gave up 4 bases; unmatched junction bases: 5. Germline CDR1 reads SGHVS; CDR2 reads FQNEAQ. The sample originates from a study of blood T cell repertoires in COVID-19. The specimen sequenced was peripheral blood. This sequence originates from a woman aged 60-70 years with acute or convalescent COVID-19. This chain connects TRBV7-8 to TRBJ1-5; the match to TRBD1 covers 7 bases. As DNA, the CDR3 is TGTGCCAGCAGCCCGGACAGGCAGAATCAGCCCCAGCATTTT. Translated, it gives CASSPDRQNQPQHF.